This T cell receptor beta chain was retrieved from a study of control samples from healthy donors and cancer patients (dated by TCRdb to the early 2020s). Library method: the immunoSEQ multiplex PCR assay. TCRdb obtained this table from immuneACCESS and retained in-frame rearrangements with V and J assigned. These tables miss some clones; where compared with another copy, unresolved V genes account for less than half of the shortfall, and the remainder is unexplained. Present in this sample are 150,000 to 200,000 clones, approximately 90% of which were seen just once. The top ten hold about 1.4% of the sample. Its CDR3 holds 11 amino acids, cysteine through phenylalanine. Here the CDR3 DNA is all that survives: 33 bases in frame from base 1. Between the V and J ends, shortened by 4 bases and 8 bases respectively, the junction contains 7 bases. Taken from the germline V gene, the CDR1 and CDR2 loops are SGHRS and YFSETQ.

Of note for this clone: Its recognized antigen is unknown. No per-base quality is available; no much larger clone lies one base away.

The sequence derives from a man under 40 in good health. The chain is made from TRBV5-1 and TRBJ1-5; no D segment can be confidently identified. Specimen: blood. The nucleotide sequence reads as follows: TGCGCCAGCAGCCCCCCTAAGCCCCAGCATTTT. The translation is CASSPPKPQHF.